This T cell receptor (beta chain) appears in the sequencing data of a study of beta chain features in type 1 diabetes. This CDR3 is 13 amino acids long. The trim removed 6 bases at V and 7 bases at J, leaving 7 bases unmatched. Germline loops: CDR1 MDHEN, CDR2 SYDVKM. TCRB transcripts that were expressed got sequenced, as all of the isolated RNA had been reverse transcribed. The data were produced by immunoSEQ multiplex PCR, yet TCRdb's version contains in-frame clones alone and is incomplete. This table holds about 470,000 clones, approximately 30% found once. The receptor's source is a man aged 18 to 30 in good health. The chain recombines TRBV28 with TRBJ1-2; 8 nucleotides line up with TRBD1. Sequenced input: naive CD4+ T cells from blood. In DNA form, the CDR3 reads TGTGCCAGCAGCCGACAGGGGTCGGGTGGCTACACCTTC. Translating it yields CASSRQGSGGYTF.